This T cell receptor (beta chain) came from a study of chemoradiotherapy in HPV16-positive cancers. Study-wide results and caveats: The functional HPV-specific definition rests on just a couple of HPV16-positive patients. In HPV16-positive patients, HPV-responsive T-cell expansion tracked better recurrence-free survival. Candidate HPV-specific clones and E7-related TCR motifs grew in tumor during treatment.

The germline V gene encodes CDR1 SGHTA and CDR2 FQGNSA. The CDR3 loop spans 13 amino acids. V lost 4 bases, J lost 4 bases, and 10 bases lay in between. Generated by immunoSEQ multiplex PCR, the TCRdb table keeps only in-frame clones and is missing some. The table records some 11,000 clones, roughly 73% of them present only once. A few counts support this clone. What it binds is unknown. The specimen was obtained from a patient who underwent chemoradiotherapy. The sequence was collected from a human donor with HPV-associated anogenital cancer. The V and J genes are TRBV7-2 and TRBJ1-1; no definite D call. The CDR3 bases are TGTGCCAGCAGCTCACGACAAAGCACTGAAGCTTTCTTT. Its translation is CASSSRQSTEAFF.